This TCR beta chain stems from a study of blood T cell repertoires in COVID-19. Across the whole study: T cells, B-cell-depleted T cells, or PBMCs supplied cDNA or gDNA.

The V and J ends lost 0 bases and 6 bases respectively, with 9 bases between them. The CDR3 runs 13 residues. Germline V gene data show CDR1 as SGDLS and CDR2 as YYNGEE. The repertoire was sequenced with immunoSEQ multiplex PCR; TCRdb's copy has only in-frame clones and lacks some. The sample consists of about 190,000 clones, around 83% of them appearing once. The sequenced sample was peripheral blood. The clonotype originates from a man aged 45-65 years with active or convalescent COVID-19. This rearrangement joins TRBV9 to TRBJ1-1; tentative D call: TRBD1 (5 bases). The CDR3 loop is CASSVVQVSEAFF. DNA for the CDR3: TGTGCCAGCAGCGTAGTACAGGTCTCTGAAGCTTTCTTT.